This T cell receptor (beta chain) was captured by sequencing in a study of regulatory T cells in long-lasting Graves disease. The time point was: newly diagnosed GD, antithyroid drugs for less than 3 months. The TCR library was made from RNA extracted from PBMCs. This clonotype has a count of ten or more. Its antigen remains unidentified. Germline values: CDR1 KGHSH, CDR2 LQKENI. V was shortened by 3 bases and J by 8 bases, with 14 bases between the two germline ends. The CDR3 runs 14 residues. TCR beta libraries were built with iRepertoire HTBI primers and Arm-PCR of CDR3 regions. TCRdb reprocessed the multiplex PCR reads with MiXCR, giving one entry per CDR3 protein. The data hold a few hundred thousand distinct CDR3 sequences, with approximately 15% observed a single time. Study-wide results and caveats: The study found persistent patients shared more public clonotypes (roughly 3,000) than new patients (over 850).

These data were also filed under a second study, of T cells in Graves' hyperthyroidism and ophthalmopathy. According to that study: Not enrolled were patients with uncontrolled infection, other autoimmune disease, pregnancy or lactation. An initial round of RT-PCR targeting the TCR CDR3 relied on the HTBI primer set. Blood also carried most thyroid clonotypes expanded above 0.001.

V gene TRBV18 combines with J gene TRBJ2-1; the D gene is possibly TRBD2 (6 bases). The sequences come from peripheral blood mononuclear cells (PBMCs), collected at new diagnosis, from a patient treated with antithyroid drugs. This TCR was sampled from a woman aged 50 to 60 with Graves disease. The CDR3 bases are TGTGCCAGCTCACCCACCAATTGGGGGGATGAGCAGTTCTTC. This translates into CASSPTNWGDEQFF. Combining the CDR3 with reference TRBV18 and TRBJ2-1 gives the whole variable domain NAGVMQNPRHLVRRRGQEARLRCSPMKGHSHVYWYRQLPEEGLKFMVYLQKENIIDESGMPKERFSAEFPKEGPSILRIQQVVRGDSAAYFCASSPTNWGDEQFFGPGTRLTVL.